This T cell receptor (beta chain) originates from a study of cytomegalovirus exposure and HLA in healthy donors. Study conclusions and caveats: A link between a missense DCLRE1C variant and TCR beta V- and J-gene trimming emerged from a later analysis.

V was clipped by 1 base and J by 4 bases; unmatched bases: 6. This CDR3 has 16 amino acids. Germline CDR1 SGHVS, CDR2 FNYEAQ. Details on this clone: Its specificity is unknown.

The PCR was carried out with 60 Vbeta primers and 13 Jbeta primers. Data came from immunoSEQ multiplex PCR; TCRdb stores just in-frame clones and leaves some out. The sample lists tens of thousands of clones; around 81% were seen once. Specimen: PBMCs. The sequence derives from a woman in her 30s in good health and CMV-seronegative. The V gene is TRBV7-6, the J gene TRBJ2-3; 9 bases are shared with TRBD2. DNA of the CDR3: TGTGCCAGCAGCTTAGAGGCTAGCGGGAACGCAGATACGCAGTATTTT. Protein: CASSLEASGNADTQYF.